These 32 T cell receptor beta chains were all obtained from the same sample, sequenced in a study of cytomegalovirus exposure and HLA in healthy donors. This PCR relied on a set of 60 Vbeta primers and 13 Jbeta primers. The assay was immunoSEQ multiplex PCR, and TCRdb's table has in-frame clones only and misses some. The sample gives 150,000 to 180,000 clones, roughly 74% of which show up once; around 2.8% is in the top ten. The sequenced material came from PBMCs. The receptors come from a man younger than 35 in good health and CMV-seronegative.

Remarks on this clone: One end of the junction fails to match germline, which may point to a read error. V and J are TRBV5-1 and TRBJ2-5; D is unresolved. CDR1 SGHRS and CDR2 YFSETQ come from the germline V gene. This CDR3 has 15 amino acids. CDR3 sequence: CASNLHAGSQGTQYF. The CDR3 DNA follows: TGCGCCAGCAACCTTCACGCCGGGTCTCAAGGGACCCAGTACTTC.

This sequence joins TRBV9 and TRBJ1-1, with no clear D. The V end was cut by 0 bases, the J end by 0 bases, with 6 bases between. The CDR3 is 14 residues long. Germline CDR1 is SGDLS and CDR2 is YYNGEE. CDR3 sequence (DNA): TGTGCCAGCAGCGTAGGACTCTTGAACACTGAAGCTTTCTTT. Encoded protein: CASSVGLLNTEAFF.

The V call is TRBV6-5, the J call TRBJ2-5; D uncertain. The V gene lost 6 bases and the J gene lost 5 bases, with 19 bases spanning the gap. The CDR3 spans 15 residues. CDR1 is MNHEY, CDR2 SVGAGI, per germline. CDR3 nucleotides: TGTGCCAGCAGCCGACAAAATCACTTTCGGGAGACCCAGTACTTC. Translating gives CASSRQNHFRETQYF.

The chain joins TRBV18 to TRBJ1-1; perhaps TRBD1 as D (6 bases). The germline gives CDR1 KGHSH, CDR2 LQKENI. V lost 10 bases and J lost 2, with 17 bases in between. CDR3 size: 14 residues. In nucleotides, the CDR3 is TGTGCCAACCACGGAGCGGGGACAAACACTGAAGCTTTCTTT. Protein: CANHGAGTNTEAFF.

This sequence joins TRBV14 and TRBJ1-2; D may be TRBD1 (5 bases). V lost 4 bases and J lost 4, with 10 bases in between. The CDR3 extends over 13 amino acids. Germline V gene lookup returns CDR1 SGHDN and CDR2 FVKESK. CDR3 loop: CASSPGTLYGYTF. The CDR3, as DNA: TGTGCCAGCAGCCCCGGGACTCTCTATGGCTACACCTTC. Supplemented by reference TRBV14 and TRBJ1-2, the full variable domain reads EAGVTQFPSHSVIEKGQTVTLRCDPISGHDNLYWYRRVMGKEIKFLLHFVKESKQDESGMPNNRFLAERTGGTYSTLKVQPAELEDSGVYFCASSPGTLYGYTFGSGTRLTVV.

The chain couples TRBV6-5 to TRBJ1-2, with D unresolved. The CDR3 is 12 residues long. CDR1 is MNHEY, CDR2 SVGAGI, per germline. V gave up 2 bases and J gave up 10 bases, with 11 bases separating them. The CDR3 DNA is TGTGCCAGCAGTTACGGGAGGAGTCTCTACACCTTC. Amino acid sequence: CASSYGRSLYTF.

The chain recombines TRBV7-6 with TRBJ2-5; 10 bases map to TRBD2. Germline values: CDR1 SGHVS, CDR2 FNYEAQ. With 6 bases clipped from V and 7 bases from J, the junction kept 11 bases outside the gene matches. This CDR3 is built from 15 residues. The CDR3 loop is CASSRTSGPLGTQYF. CDR3 bases: TGTGCCAGCAGTCGGACTAGCGGCCCCCTGGGGACCCAGTACTTC.

V is TRBV7-2 and J is TRBJ2-5; D unclear. The V gene's germline CDR1 is SGHTA and CDR2 FQGNSA. CDR3 length: 12 amino acids. The V gene lost 0 bases and the J gene lost 4 bases, with 3 bases spanning the gap. The chain's CDR3 is CASSLARETQYF. The DNA of the CDR3 is TGTGCCAGCAGCTTAGCCCGAGAGACCCAGTACTTC.

The rearrangement joins TRBV27 to TRBJ1-6; 10 nucleotides align to TRBD1. The CDR3 contains 14 residues. V lost 7 bases and J lost 8; bases outside the gene matches: 5. Germline V gene lookup returns CDR1 MNHEY and CDR2 SMNVEV (reference sequence). The CDR3 sequence is CASNPGQGYSPLHF. The CDR3 nucleotides are TGTGCCAGCAACCCGGGACAGGGGTATTCACCCCTCCACTTT.

The chain uses TRBV5-1 and TRBJ1-2, with D possibly being TRBD1 (6 bases). The length of the CDR3 is 15 residues. V was shortened by 3 bases and J by 1 base, with 13 bases between the two germline ends. The germline V gene encodes CDR1 SGHRS and CDR2 YFSETQ. The CDR3 region is CASSSKGHLNYGYTF. CDR3 nucleotide sequence: TGCGCCAGCAGCTCGAAGGGACATCTTAACTATGGCTACACCTTC.

The gene calls are TRBV27 and TRBJ2-5, with D perhaps TRBD1 (6 bases). Matching the DNA end better, TRBJ2-7 makes the J call doubtful. There are 14 residues in the CDR3. Per the germline V gene, CDR1 is MNHEY and CDR2 is SMNVEV (reference sequence). The CDR3 region is CASSPRDTNYEQYF. For the CDR3, the DNA is TGTGCCAGCAGTCCCCGGGACACAAACTACGAGCAGTACTTC.

The chain recombines TRBV28 with TRBJ2-6; weak D call: TRBD1 (5 bases). The CDR3 spans 17 residues. V lost 6 bases to trimming and J lost 3 bases, with 18 bases between them. Per the germline V gene, CDR1 is MDHEN and CDR2 is SYDVKM. CDR3: CASRPIAFRVGANVLTF. The CDR3 DNA reads TGTGCCAGCAGGCCCATCGCGTTCAGGGTTGGGGCCAACGTCCTGACTTTC.

The gene calls are TRBV2 and TRBJ1-4; 10 bases are a match to TRBD1. Unmatched junction bases numbered 6, after V lost 9 bases and J lost 8 bases. Germline V gene lookup returns CDR1 SNHLY and CDR2 FYNNEI. This CDR3 has 13 residues. Written as DNA, the CDR3 is TGTGCCAGTACGGACAGGGGGAACGAAAAACTGTTTTTT. Its protein product is CASTDRGNEKLFF.

The genes are TRBV7-8 and TRBJ1-2; a weak D match, TRBD1 (6 bases). The length of the CDR3 is 13 residues. CDR1 is SGHVS and CDR2 is FQNEAQ in the germline V gene. V lost 1 base, J lost 5 bases, and 8 bases lay in between. The CDR3 sequence is CASSLGDTYGYTF. Here the CDR3 DNA reads TGTGCCAGCAGCTTAGGGGACACGTATGGCTACACCTTC.

This clone was counted a few times. The CDR3: CASSRTGQGAADYGYTF. The DNA for the CDR3 is TGCGCCAGCAGCAGGACCGGACAGGGGGCTGCTGACTATGGCTACACCTTC. V usage is TRBV5-1 and J usage is TRBJ1-2; 11 bases are a match to TRBD1. The J segment lost 3 bases and the V segment lost 4 bases, leaving 11 bases of the junction unmatched. Germline CDR1 SGHRS, CDR2 YFSETQ. The CDR3 sequence is 17 residues long.

The sample holds a few counts of this clone. The chain is built from TRBV4-1 and TRBJ2-1; TRBD1 matches 9 bases. Trimming removed 2 bases from V and 5 bases from J; junction bases left unmatched: 10. CDR1 is MGHRA, CDR2 YSYEKL, per germline. The CDR3 loop spans 17 amino acids. DNA of the CDR3: TGCGCCAGCAGCCAACTGACAGGGGGAACCTACCACAATGAGCAGTTCTTC. Translating it yields CASSQLTGGTYHNEQFF.

This clone has more than one count but fewer than ten. The CDR3, as DNA: TGTGCCCACTCCTACGCCGGGGGTAAAGCTTTCTTT. Translated, it gives CAHSYAGGKAFF. The chain couples TRBV30 to TRBJ1-1; maybe TRBD1 (5 bases). The CDR3 totals 12 residues. V dropped 8 bases and J dropped 9 bases, with 19 bases sitting between them. Germline V lookup: CDR1 GTSNPN, CDR2 SVGIG (reference sequence).

V is TRBV4-2 and J is TRBJ2-1, with 10 nucleotides matching TRBD2. The CDR3 runs 16 residues. Trimming cost V 4 bases and J 0 bases; bases outside gene matches: 3. Germline V gene sequence: CDR1 LGHNA, CDR2 YNFKEQ. CDR3 nucleotide sequence: TGTGCCAGCAGCCCCCAGCGGGGGGGCTCCTACAATGAGCAGTTCTTC. Its protein is CASSPQRGGSYNEQFF.

This rearrangement joins TRBV29-1 to TRBJ2-1, with 16 bases that match TRBD2. This CDR3 region has 20 residues. Germline V lookup: CDR1 SQVTM, CDR2 ANQGSEA. V was clipped by 5 bases and J by 6 bases; unmatched bases: 19. For the CDR3, the DNA is TGCAGCGTTACAGAACCCACGGGACTAGCGGGGGGGCCAGGTAGCAATGAGCAGTTCTTC. Translated, it gives CSVTEPTGLAGGPGSNEQFF.

The chain has TRBV5-1 and TRBJ1-3, with no clear D. The CDR3 is 14 amino acids. Germline V gene lookup returns CDR1 SGHRS and CDR2 YFSETQ. Trimming removed 0 bases at V and 3 bases at J, with 7 bases between. The CDR3 DNA reads as TGCGCCAGCAGCTTGGACAGCCTTGGAAACACCATATATTTT. Its protein product is CASSLDSLGNTIYF.

This rearrangement joins TRBV27 to TRBJ2-7, with D possibly TRBD2 on 6 matching bases. V was cut by 5 bases and J by 4 bases, with 15 bases left in between. This CDR3 comprises 14 residues. Germline lookup yields CDR1 MNHEY and CDR2 SMNVEV (reference sequence). CDR3 nucleotides: TGTGCCAGCAGTCAACTAGTGGGGGGATACGAGCAGTACTTC. Translating gives CASSQLVGGYEQYF.

The chain employs TRBV4-2 and TRBJ2-3; TRBD2 aligns across 8 bases. CDR1 and CDR2 (germline): LGHNA, YNFKEQ. The CDR3 has 18 amino acids. V gave up 1 base and J gave up 0 bases; unmatched junction bases: 9. This chain's CDR3 is CASSQGTGGERSTDTQYF. In nucleotides, the CDR3 is TGTGCCAGCAGCCAAGGAACCGGGGGGGAGAGGAGCACAGATACGCAGTATTTT.

The CDR3 sequence: CASSLYGAHEQYF. CDR3 coding DNA: TGTGCCAGCAGCTTATATGGGGCCCACGAGCAGTACTTC. This rearrangement joins TRBV7-9 to TRBJ2-7; the D gene is possibly TRBD1 (5 bases). This CDR3 contains 13 residues. Germline V gene lookup returns CDR1 SEHNR and CDR2 FQNEAQ (reference sequence). V was trimmed by 2 bases and J by 5 bases, leaving 10 bases between them. Full variable domain (remainder filled in from reference TRBV7-9 and TRBJ2-7): DTGVSQNPRHKITKRGQNVTFRCDPISEHNRLYWYRQTLGQGPEFLTYFQNEAQLEKSRLLSDRFSAERPKGSFSTLEIQRTEQGDSAMYLCASSLYGAHEQYFGPGTRLTVT.

The chain employs TRBV10-1 and TRBJ2-3; the match to TRBD1 covers 10 bases. V trimming: 6 bases; J trimming: 5 bases; junction bases outside the gene matches: 11. This CDR3 region has 16 residues. Germline V gene data show CDR1 as WNHNN and CDR2 as SYGVQD (reference sequence). The CDR3 loop is CASSPIGDRGRDTQYF. In DNA, the CDR3 is TGCGCCAGCAGCCCGATTGGGGACAGGGGAAGAGATACGCAGTATTTT.

The DNA of the CDR3 is TGTGCCATCAGTGAGGAAGGACAGGGAAGATTGGCACCCCTCCACTTT. It translates to CAISEEGQGRLAPLHF. The genes are TRBV10-3 and TRBJ1-6; 8 bases match TRBD1. With V trimmed by 2 bases and J by 11 bases, 11 bases remained unmatched. CDR1 ENHRY and CDR2 SYGVKD come from the germline V gene. The CDR3 loop spans 16 amino acids.

The chain uses TRBV6-5 and TRBJ1-3, with D perhaps TRBD1 (5 bases). Per germline, CDR1 MNHEY and CDR2 SVGAGI. The CDR3 extends over 15 amino acids. V shed 6 bases and J shed 1 base, with 13 bases lying between them. The DNA for the CDR3 is TGTGCCAGCAGGGACCGGGGGGGTTCTGGAAACACCATATATTTT. Its protein is CASRDRGGSGNTIYF.

The gene calls are TRBV12-5 and TRBJ2-5; possible D gene TRBD1, 5 bases. This CDR3 comprises 13 residues. Trimming left V 5 bases short and J 1 base short, with 8 bases between. Germline CDR1 is LGHNT and CDR2 is FRNRAP. The CDR3 is CASGEDSQETQYF. The CDR3 DNA sequence: TGTGCTAGTGGTGAAGACAGCCAAGAGACCCAGTACTTC.

This chain uses TRBV19 with TRBJ1-1; 8 bases fit TRBD1. The CDR3 is 12 amino acids. V lost 7 bases, J lost 5 bases, and 3 bases stayed unmatched. The germline CDR1 and CDR2 sequences are LNHDA and SQIVND (reference sequence). CDR3: CASNRQGTEAFF. CDR3 bases: TGTGCCAGTAACCGACAGGGGACTGAAGCTTTCTTT.

This sequence joins TRBV2 and TRBJ1-3; D gene ambiguous. V was cut by 7 bases and J by 0 bases, with 13 bases left in between. In germline, CDR1 is SNHLY, CDR2 FYNNEI. CDR3 length: 15 residues. CDR3 in amino acids: CASTSDGSSGNTIYF. CDR3 nucleotides: TGTGCCAGCACTTCGGACGGGAGCTCTGGAAACACCATATATTTT. Drawing the rest from reference TRBV2 and TRBJ1-3, the complete variable domain is EPEVTQTPSHQVTQMGQEVILRCVPISNHLYFYWYRQILGQKVEFLVSFYNNEISEKSEIFDDQFSVERPDGSNFTLKIRSTKLEDSAMYFCASTSDGSSGNTIYFGEGSWLTVV.

The V call is TRBV5-5, the J call TRBJ1-4; tentative D call: TRBD1 (5 bases). Germline CDR1 reads SGHKS; CDR2 reads YYEKEE (reference sequence). The ends were cut back, 2 bases at V and 7 bases at J, with 15 bases in the middle. This CDR3 has 15 residues. CDR3 loop: CASSFDKGWGEKLFF. Written as DNA, the CDR3 is TGTGCCAGCAGCTTTGACAAGGGGTGGGGTGAAAAACTGTTTTTT.

This clone was detected only a few times. The gene calls are TRBV25-1 and TRBJ2-1; 7 bases map to TRBD2. The CDR3 has 16 amino acids. With 4 bases clipped from V and 10 bases from J, the junction kept 16 bases outside the gene matches. From germline, CDR1 is MGHDK and CDR2 SYGVNS. The CDR3 sequence is CASSANSIYGEGEQFF. CDR3 bases: TGTGCCAGCAGTGCTAACAGTATCTACGGGGAGGGGGAGCAGTTCTTC.

This clone was detected once. V and J are TRBV10-3 and TRBJ2-6, with 9 nucleotides matching TRBD1. CDR3 length: 18 amino acids. CDR1 is ENHRY and CDR2 is SYGVKD in the germline V gene. V was pared by 4 bases and J by 2 bases, with 9 bases of the junction left unmatched. CDR3 region: CAISGTGTGIAGANVLTF. The CDR3 region has the DNA TGTGCCATCAGTGGAACCGGGACAGGGATTGCTGGGGCCAACGTCCTGACTTTC.